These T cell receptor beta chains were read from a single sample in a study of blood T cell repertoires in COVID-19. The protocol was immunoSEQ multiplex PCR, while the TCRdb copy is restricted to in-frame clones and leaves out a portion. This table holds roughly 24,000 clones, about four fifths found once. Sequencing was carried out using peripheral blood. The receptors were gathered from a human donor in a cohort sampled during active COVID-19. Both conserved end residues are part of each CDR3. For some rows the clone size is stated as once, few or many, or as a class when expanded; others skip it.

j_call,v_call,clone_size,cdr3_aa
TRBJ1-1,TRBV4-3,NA,CASSHRDRDFTEAFF
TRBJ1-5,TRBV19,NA,CASRYDDRSNQPQHF
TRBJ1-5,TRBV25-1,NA,CASSDTNRDEGNQPQHF
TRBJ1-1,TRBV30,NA,CAWSVWGRVTEAFF
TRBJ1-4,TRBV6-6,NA,CASSPEGARGNEKLFF
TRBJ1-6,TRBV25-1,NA,CASTEWAQGRPLHF
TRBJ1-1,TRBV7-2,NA,CASSLRGRGTEAFF
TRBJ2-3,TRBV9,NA,CASSDLAFSDTQYF
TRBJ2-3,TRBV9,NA,CASSVEVGGGGTDTQYF
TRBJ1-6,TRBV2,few,CASSKGPGYNSPLHF
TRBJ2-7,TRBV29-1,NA,CSVVYRARSYEQYF
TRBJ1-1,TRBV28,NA,CASSLSRIEAFF
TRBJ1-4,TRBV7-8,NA,CASRERGGFGEKLFF
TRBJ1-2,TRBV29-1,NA,CSAQTGYLGGYTF
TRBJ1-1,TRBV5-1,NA,CASSQGTRPTEAFF
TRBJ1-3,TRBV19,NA,CASSLQQGYGNTIYF
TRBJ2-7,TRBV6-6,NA,CASSTKDRGSHEQYF
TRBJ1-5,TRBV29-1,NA,CSVRDANQPQHF
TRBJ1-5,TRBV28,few,CASSGGQGREQPQHF
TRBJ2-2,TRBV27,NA,CAAQRGAYTGELFF
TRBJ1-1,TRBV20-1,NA,CSARVRSEAFF
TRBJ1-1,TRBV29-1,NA,CSVDRGKDTEAFF
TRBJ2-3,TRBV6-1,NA,CASSDLSDRVDTQYF
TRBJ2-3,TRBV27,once,CASSWAGLTDTQYF
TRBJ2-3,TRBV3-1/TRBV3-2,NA,CASSQGQGTDTQYF
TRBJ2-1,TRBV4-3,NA,CASSQDAGTSGNEQFF
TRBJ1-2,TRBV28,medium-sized,CASSLPQGQPYGYTF
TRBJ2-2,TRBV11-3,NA,CASSLGGRSTGELFF
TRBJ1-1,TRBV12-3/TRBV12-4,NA,CATGELRSTEAFF
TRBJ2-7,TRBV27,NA,CASSRGQGAYEQYF
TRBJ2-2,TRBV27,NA,CASSPRGGTGELFF
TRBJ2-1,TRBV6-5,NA,CASNKQGSRNEQFF
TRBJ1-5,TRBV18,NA,CASSQEGHGPQHF
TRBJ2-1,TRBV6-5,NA,CASTRYNEQFF
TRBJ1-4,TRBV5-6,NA,CASSPFKRGPSEKLFF